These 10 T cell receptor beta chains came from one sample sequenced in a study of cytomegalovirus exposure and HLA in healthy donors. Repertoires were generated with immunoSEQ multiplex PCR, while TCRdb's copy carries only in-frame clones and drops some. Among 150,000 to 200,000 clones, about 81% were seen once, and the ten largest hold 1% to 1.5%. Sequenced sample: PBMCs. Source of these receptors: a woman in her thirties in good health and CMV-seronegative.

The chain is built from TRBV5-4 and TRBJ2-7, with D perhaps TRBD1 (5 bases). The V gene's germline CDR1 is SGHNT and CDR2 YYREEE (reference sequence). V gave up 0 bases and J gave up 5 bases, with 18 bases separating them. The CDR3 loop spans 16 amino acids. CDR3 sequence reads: CASSLEVVAGSNEQYF. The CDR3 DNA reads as TGTGCCAGCAGCTTGGAAGTAGTTGCAGGGTCCAACGAGCAGTACTTC.

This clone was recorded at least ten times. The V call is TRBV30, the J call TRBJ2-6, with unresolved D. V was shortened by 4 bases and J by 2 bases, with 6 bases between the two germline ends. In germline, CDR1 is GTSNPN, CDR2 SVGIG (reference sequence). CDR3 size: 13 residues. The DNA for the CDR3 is TGTGCCTGGACCAAAACTGGGGCCAACGTCCTGACTTTC. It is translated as CAWTKTGANVLTF.

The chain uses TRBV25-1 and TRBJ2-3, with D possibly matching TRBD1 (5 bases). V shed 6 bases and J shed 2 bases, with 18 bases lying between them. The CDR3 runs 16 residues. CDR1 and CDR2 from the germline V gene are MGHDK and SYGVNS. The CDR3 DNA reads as TGTGCCAGCAGACCGACAGCCGTGGGTGACACAGATACGCAGTATTTT. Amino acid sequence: CASRPTAVGDTDTQYF.

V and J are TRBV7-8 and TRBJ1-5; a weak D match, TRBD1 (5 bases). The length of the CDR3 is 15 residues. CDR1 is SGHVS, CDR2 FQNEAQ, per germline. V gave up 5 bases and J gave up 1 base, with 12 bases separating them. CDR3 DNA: TGTGCCAGCAGCCCAGACAGAAACAGCAATCAGCCCCAGCATTTT. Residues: CASSPDRNSNQPQHF.

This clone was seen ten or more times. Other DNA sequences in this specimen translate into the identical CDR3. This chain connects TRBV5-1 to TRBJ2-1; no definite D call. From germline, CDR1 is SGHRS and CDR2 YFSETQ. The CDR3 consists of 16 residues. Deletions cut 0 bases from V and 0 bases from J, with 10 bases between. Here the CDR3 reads CASSLGGGSSYNEQFF. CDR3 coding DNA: TGCGCCAGCAGCTTGGGAGGCGGAAGCTCCTACAATGAGCAGTTCTTC.

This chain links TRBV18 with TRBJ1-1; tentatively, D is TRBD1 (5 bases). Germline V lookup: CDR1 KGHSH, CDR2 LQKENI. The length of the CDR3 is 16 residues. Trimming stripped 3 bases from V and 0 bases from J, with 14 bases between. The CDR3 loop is CASSPQGSGMNTEAFF. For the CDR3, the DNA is TGTGCCAGCTCACCGCAGGGTTCAGGCATGAACACTGAAGCTTTCTTT.

The CDR3 bases are TGTGCCAGCCTTAGGGGGAGCACTGAAGCTTTCTTT. Residues: CASLRGSTEAFF. The chain couples TRBV2 to TRBJ1-1, with a tentative D call TRBD1 (6 bases). CDR1 and CDR2 (germline): SNHLY, FYNNEI. Deletions cut 8 bases from V and 4 bases from J, with 11 bases between. This CDR3 has 12 residues.

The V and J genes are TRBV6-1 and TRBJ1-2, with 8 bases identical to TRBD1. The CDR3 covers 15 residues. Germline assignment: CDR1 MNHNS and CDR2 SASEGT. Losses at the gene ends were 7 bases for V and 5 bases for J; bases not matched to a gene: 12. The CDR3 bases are TGTGCCAGCATCAAGGGGGCAGGGGGCGAATATGGCTACACCTTC. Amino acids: CASIKGAGGEYGYTF.

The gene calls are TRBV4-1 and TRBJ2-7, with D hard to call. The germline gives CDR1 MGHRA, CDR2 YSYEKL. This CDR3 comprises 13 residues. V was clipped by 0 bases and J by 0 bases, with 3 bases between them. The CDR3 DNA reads TGCGCCAGCAGCCAAGATAACTCCTACGAGCAGTACTTC. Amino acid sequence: CASSQDNSYEQYF.

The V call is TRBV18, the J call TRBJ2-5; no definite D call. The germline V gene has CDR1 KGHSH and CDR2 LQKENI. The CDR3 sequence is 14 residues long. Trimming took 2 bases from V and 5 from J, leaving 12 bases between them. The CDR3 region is CASSPEVGWETQYF. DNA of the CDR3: TGTGCCAGCTCACCAGAAGTCGGGTGGGAGACCCAGTACTTC.